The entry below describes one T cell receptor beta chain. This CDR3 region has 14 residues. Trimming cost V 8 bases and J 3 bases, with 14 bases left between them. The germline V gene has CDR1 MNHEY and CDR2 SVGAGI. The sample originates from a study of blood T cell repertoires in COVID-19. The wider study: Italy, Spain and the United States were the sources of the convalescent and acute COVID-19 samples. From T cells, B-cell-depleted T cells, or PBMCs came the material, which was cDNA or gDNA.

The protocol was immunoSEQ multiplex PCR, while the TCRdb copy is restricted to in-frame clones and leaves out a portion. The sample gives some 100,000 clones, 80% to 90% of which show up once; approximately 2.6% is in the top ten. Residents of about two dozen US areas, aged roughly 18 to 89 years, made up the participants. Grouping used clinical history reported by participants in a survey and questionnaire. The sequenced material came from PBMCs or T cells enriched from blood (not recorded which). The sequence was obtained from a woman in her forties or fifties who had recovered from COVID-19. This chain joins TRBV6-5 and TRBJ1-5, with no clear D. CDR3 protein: CASATERNNQPQHF. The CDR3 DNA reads TGTGCCAGCGCCACAGAAAGAAACAATCAGCCCCAGCATTTT.